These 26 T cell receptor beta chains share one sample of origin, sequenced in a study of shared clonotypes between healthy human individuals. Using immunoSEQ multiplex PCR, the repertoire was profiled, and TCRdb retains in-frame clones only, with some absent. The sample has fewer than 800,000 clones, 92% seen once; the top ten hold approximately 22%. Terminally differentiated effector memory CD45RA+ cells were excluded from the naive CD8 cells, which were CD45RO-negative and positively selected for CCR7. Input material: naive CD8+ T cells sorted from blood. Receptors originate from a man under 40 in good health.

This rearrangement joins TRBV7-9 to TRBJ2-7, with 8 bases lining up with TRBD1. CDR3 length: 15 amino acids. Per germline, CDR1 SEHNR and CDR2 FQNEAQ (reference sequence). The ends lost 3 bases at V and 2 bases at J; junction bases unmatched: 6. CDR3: CASSFATGGTYEQYF. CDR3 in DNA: TGTGCCAGCAGCTTTGCCACAGGGGGAACCTACGAGCAGTACTTC.

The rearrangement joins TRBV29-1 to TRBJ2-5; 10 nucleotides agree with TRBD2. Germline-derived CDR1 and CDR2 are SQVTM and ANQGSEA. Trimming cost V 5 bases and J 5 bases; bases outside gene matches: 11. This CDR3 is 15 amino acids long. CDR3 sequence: CSVPVEREGVETQYF. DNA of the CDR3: TGCAGCGTTCCGGTGGAGCGGGAGGGTGTCGAGACCCAGTACTTC. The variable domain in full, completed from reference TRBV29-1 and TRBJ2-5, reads SAVISQKPSRDICQRGTSLTIQCQVDSQVTMMFWYRQQPGQSLTLIATANQGSEATYESGFVIDKFPISRPNLTFSTLTVSNMSPEDSSIYLCSVPVEREGVETQYFGPGTRLLVL.

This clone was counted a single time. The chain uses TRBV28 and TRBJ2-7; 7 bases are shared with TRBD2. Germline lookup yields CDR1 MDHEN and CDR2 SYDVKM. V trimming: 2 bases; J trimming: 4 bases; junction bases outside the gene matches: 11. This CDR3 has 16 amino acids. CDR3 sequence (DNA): TGTGCCAGCAGTTTAGTCTCCCAGGGAGCGGGGTACGAGCAGTACTTC. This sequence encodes CASSLVSQGAGYEQYF.

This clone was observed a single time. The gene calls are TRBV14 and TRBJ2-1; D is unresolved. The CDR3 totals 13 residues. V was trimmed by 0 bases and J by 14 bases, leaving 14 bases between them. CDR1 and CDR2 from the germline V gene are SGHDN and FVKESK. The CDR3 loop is CASSQERTQHEFF. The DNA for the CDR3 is TGTGCCAGCAGCCAAGAAAGGACGCAGCACGAGTTCTTC.

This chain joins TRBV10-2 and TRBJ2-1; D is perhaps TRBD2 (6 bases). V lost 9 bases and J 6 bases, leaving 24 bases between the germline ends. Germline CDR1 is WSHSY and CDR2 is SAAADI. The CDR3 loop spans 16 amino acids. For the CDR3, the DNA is TGCGCCAGTTCCTTAGGAGGGACTGAACCCTCCAATGAGCAGTTCTTC. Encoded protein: CASSLGGTEPSNEQFF.

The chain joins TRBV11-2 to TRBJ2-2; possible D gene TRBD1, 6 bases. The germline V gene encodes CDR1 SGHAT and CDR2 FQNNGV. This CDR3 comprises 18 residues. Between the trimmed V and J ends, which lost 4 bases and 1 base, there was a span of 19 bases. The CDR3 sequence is CASSSFHPDRQNTGELFF. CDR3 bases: TGTGCCAGCAGCTCCTTTCACCCTGACAGGCAGAACACCGGGGAGCTGTTTTTT.

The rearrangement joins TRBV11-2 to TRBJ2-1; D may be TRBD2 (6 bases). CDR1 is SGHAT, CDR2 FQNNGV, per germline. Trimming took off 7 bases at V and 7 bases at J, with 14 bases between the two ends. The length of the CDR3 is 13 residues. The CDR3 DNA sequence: TGTGCCAGCACAGGGACTCCAGGGAATGAGCAGTTCTTC. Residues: CASTGTPGNEQFF.

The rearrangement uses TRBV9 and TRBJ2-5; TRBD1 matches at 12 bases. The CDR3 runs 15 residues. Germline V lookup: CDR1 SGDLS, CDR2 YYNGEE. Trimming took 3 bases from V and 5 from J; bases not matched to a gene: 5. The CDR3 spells CASSAGTGGAETQYF. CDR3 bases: TGTGCCAGCAGCGCCGGGACAGGGGGCGCGGAGACCCAGTACTTC.

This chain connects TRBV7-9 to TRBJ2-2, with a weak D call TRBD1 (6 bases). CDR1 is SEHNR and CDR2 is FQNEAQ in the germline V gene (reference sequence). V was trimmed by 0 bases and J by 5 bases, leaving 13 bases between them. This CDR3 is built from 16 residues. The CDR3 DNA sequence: TGTGCCAGCAGCTTAGCGCATCAGGGGCTAACCGGGGAGCTGTTTTTT. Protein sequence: CASSLAHQGLTGELFF.

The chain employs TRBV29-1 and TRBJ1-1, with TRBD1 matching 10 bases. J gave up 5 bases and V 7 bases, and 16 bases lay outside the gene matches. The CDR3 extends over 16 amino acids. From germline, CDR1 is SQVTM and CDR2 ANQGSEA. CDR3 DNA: TGCAGCGCAGGAACCGGGACAGGGGTCTGGGGTACTGAAGCTTTCTTT. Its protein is CSAGTGTGVWGTEAFF.

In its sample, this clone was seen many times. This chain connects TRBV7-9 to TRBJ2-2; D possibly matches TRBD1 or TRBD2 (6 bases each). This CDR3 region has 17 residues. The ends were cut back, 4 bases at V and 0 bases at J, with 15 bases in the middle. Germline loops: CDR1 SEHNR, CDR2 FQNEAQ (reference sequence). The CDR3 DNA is TGTGCCAGCAGCTCCCCTGCGGGACATGCGAACACCGGGGAGCTGTTTTTT. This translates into CASSSPAGHANTGELFF. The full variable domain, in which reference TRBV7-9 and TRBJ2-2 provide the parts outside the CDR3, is DTGVSQNPRHKITKRGQNVTFRCDPISEHNRLYWYRQTLGQGPEFLTYFQNEAQLEKSRLLSDRFSAERPKGSFSTLEIQRTEQGDSAMYLCASSSPAGHANTGELFFGEGSRLTVL.

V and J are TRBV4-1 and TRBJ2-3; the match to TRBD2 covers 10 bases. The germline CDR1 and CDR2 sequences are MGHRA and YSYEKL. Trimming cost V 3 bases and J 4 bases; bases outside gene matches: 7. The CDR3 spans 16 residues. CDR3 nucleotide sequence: TGCGCCAGCAGCCATACAGCGGGAGGGAGCCCAGATACGCAGTATTTT. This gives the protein CASSHTAGGSPDTQYF.

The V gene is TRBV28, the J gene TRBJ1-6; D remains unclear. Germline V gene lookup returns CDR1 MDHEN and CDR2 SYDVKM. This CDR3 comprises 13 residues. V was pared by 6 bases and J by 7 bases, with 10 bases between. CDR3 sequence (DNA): TGTGCCAGCAGCTTGGACGTAAATTCACCCCTCCACTTT. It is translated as CASSLDVNSPLHF.

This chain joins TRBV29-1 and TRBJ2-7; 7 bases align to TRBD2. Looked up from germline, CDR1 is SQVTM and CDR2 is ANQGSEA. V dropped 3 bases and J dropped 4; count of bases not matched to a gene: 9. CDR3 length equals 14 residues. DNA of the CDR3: TGCAGCGTTGATCTCGCGGGAGAGTCTTACGAGCAGTACTTC. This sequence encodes CSVDLAGESYEQYF.

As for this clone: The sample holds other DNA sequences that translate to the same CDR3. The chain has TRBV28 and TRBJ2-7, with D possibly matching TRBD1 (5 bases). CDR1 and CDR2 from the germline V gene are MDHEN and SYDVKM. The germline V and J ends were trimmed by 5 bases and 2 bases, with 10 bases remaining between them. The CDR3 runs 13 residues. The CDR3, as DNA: TGTGCCAGCAGTCGAACAGGTACCTACGAGCAGTACTTC. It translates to CASSRTGTYEQYF.

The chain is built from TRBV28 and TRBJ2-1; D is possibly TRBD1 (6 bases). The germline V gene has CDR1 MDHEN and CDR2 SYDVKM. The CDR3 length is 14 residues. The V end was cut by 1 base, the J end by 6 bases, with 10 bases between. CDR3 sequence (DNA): TGTGCCAGCAGTTTATCCCAACAGGGCAATGAGCAGTTCTTC. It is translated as CASSLSQQGNEQFF.

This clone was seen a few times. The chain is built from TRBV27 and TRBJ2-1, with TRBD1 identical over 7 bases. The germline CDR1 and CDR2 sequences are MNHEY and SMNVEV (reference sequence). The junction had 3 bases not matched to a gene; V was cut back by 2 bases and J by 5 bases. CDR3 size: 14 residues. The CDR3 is CASSLGQDNNEQFF. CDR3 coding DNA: TGTGCCAGCAGTTTAGGACAGGACAACAATGAGCAGTTCTTC.

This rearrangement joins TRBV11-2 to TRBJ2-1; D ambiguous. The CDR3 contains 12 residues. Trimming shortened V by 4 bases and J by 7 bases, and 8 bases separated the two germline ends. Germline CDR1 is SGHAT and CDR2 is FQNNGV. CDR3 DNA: TGTGCCAGCAGCTGGGAAGGTAATGAGCAGTTCTTC. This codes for CASSWEGNEQFF.

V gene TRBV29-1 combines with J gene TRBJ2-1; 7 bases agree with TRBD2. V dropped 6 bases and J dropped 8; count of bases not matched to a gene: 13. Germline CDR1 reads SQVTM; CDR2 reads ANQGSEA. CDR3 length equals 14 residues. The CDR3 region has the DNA TGCAGCGTCTCTCCCGGCGGGAGAGGCGATGAGCAGTTCTTC. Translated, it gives CSVSPGGRGDEQFF.

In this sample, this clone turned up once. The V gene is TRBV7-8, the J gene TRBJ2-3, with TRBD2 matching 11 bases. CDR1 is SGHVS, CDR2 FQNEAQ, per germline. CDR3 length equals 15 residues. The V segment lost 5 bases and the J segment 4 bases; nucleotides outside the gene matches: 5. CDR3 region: CASSKALAGADTQYF. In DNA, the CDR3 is TGTGCCAGCAGCAAAGCACTAGCGGGAGCAGATACGCAGTATTTT.

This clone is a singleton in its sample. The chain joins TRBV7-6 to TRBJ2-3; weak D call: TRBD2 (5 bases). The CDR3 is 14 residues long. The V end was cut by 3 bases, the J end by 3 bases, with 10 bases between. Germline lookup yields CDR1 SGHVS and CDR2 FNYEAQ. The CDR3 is CASSFEGATDTQYF. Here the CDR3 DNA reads TGTGCCAGCAGCTTTGAGGGTGCAACAGATACGCAGTATTTT.

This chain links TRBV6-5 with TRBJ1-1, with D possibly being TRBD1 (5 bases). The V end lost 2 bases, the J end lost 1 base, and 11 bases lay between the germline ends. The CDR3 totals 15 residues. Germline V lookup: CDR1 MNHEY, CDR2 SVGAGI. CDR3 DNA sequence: TGTGCCAGCAGTTACGGGGCATTGGCGAACACTGAAGCTTTCTTT. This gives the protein CASSYGALANTEAFF.

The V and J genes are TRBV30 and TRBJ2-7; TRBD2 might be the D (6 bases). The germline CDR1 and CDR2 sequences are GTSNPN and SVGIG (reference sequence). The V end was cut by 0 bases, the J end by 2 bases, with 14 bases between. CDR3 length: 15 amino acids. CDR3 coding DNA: TGTGCCTGGAGTGTCCTTAACGGGAGTCCCTACGAGCAGTACTTC. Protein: CAWSVLNGSPYEQYF.

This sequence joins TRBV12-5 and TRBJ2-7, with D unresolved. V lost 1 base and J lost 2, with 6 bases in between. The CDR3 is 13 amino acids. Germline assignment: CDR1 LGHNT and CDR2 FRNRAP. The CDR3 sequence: CASGLGTPYEQYF. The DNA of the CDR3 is TGTGCTAGTGGTTTGGGCACCCCCTACGAGCAGTACTTC. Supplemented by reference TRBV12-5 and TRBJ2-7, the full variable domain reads DARVTQTPRHKVTEMGQEVTMRCQPILGHNTVFWYRQTMMQGLELLAYFRNRAPLDDSGMPKDRFSAEMPDATLATLKIQPSEPRDSAVYFCASGLGTPYEQYFGPGTRLTVT.

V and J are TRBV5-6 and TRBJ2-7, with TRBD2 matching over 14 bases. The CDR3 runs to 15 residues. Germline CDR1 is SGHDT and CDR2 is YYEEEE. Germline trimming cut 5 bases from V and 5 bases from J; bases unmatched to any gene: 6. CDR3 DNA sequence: TGTGCCAGCAGTCCCCGGGGACTAGCGGGAGACGAGCAGTACTTC. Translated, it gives CASSPRGLAGDEQYF.

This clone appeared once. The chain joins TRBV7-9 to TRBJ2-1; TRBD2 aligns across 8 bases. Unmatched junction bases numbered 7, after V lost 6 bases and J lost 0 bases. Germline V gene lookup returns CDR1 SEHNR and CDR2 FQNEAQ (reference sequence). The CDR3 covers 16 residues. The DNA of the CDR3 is TGTGCCAGCAGGGAACCGAGCGGGAGCTCCTACAATGAGCAGTTCTTC. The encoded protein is CASREPSGSSYNEQFF.